This TCR beta chain was sequenced for a study of CD8+ T cells in alopecia areata. Study context: Each day, treated patients took oral tofacitinib twice, at 5 to 10 mg per dose.

Germline CDR1 and CDR2: MNHEY and SMNVEV (reference sequence). CDR3 size: 15 residues. V lost 10 bases, J lost 2 bases, and 18 bases lay in between. About this clone itself: The antigen is undetermined.

Study-wide results and limits: Besides other cells, scalp samples also yield sequences of resident alphabeta T cells from normal skin.

Researchers gathered lesional scalp punch biopsies and peripheral blood from patients with alopecia areata. Following extraction, RNA underwent reverse transcription to cDNA, which served as the sequencing template. Some clones are missing from TCRdb's copy, which holds only in-frame ones; the method was immunoSEQ multiplex PCR. This sample has 180,000 or so clones, with around 71% found just once. The starting material was CD8+ T cells sorted from blood, obtained at week 0. This clonotype was sampled from a human donor with alopecia areata. The chain joins TRBV27 to TRBJ1-5, with D maybe TRBD1 (5 bases). In nucleotides, the CDR3 is TGTGCCACCAAGATGGGGGGTGAGGGCAATCAGCCCCAGCATTTT. Translated, it gives CATKMGGEGNQPQHF.